Below, 17 T cell receptor beta chains from the same sample are listed, as sequenced in a study of cytomegalovirus exposure and HLA in healthy donors (dated 2017 in TCRdb). Receptor libraries were prepared by the immunoSEQ multiplex PCR assay. For the multiplex PCR, a mixture combining 60 forward primers for TCR Vbeta segments and 13 reverse primers for TCR Jbeta segments was used. TCRdb's version of the immuneACCESS table is confined to in-frame rearrangements and falls short of the full clone set. An unresolved V gene accounts for under half of the shortfall where checked; the remainder is of unknown origin. The sample table holds fewer than 250,000 clones, of which more than 65% were seen once. Together, the top ten hold approximately 3% of the sample. Sequenced sample: PBMCs. The receptors here all came from a woman between 25 and 40 years old in good health and CMV-seropositive.

This chain connects TRBV5-4 to TRBJ2-5; the match to TRBD1 covers 7 bases. The germline V gene encodes CDR1 SGHNT and CDR2 YYREEE (reference sequence). CDR3 size: 14 residues. V dropped 7 bases and J dropped 4; count of bases not matched to a gene: 10. CDR3 sequence (DNA): TGTGCCAGCCTCAGACAGGGAGAACGAGAGACCCAGTACTTC. This encodes CASLRQGERETQYF.

The V gene is TRBV7-6, the J gene TRBJ2-1, with TRBD2 as a possible D gene (5 bases). Germline loops: CDR1 SGHVS, CDR2 FNYEAQ. The V gene lost 0 bases and the J gene lost 7 bases, with 13 bases spanning the gap. CDR3 length equals 15 residues. The CDR3 loop is CASSLAAAPRNEQFF. CDR3 bases: TGTGCCAGCAGCTTAGCAGCGGCCCCAAGGAATGAGCAGTTCTTC.

Remarks on this clone: The identical CDR3 is also encoded by other nucleotide sequences in the sample. CDR3: CASSLSGGSNQPQHF. The CDR3, as DNA: TGTGCCAGCAGTTTATCGGGGGGGAGCAATCAGCCCCAGCATTTT. This chain connects TRBV27 to TRBJ1-5, with a tentative D call TRBD1 (5 bases). V lost 0 bases and J lost 1, with 7 bases in between. The CDR3 loop spans 15 amino acids. Looked up from germline, CDR1 is MNHEY and CDR2 is SMNVEV (reference sequence).

A remark on this clone: At the DNA level, this CDR3 is encoded by other sequences in the same sample as well. The chain joins TRBV6-5 to TRBJ2-7; 9 nucleotides agree with TRBD1. CDR3 length: 13 amino acids. Per the germline V gene, CDR1 is MNHEY and CDR2 is SVGAGI. V gave up 5 bases and J gave up 7 bases; unmatched junction bases: 6. The CDR3 DNA follows: TGTGCCAGCAGTCTACAGGGGGCGAGGGAGCAGTACTTC. Protein: CASSLQGAREQYF.

The V and J genes are TRBV7-9 and TRBJ1-4; no clear D gene. V was pared by 8 bases and J by 5 bases, with 18 bases between. This CDR3 has 15 amino acids. Germline V gene data show CDR1 as SEHNR and CDR2 as FQNEAQ (reference sequence). The CDR3 here is CASALGRRENEKLFF. The CDR3 coding sequence is TGTGCCAGCGCCTTGGGGAGGAGAGAAAATGAAAAACTGTTTTTT.

The chain combines TRBV5-1 with TRBJ2-1; D is unclear. V lost 0 bases to trimming and J lost 1 base, with 8 bases between them. Germline V gene lookup returns CDR1 SGHRS and CDR2 YFSETQ. This CDR3 spans 15 amino acids. CDR3 in DNA: TGCGCCAGCAGCTTGGGCAGGAATTCCTACAATGAGCAGTTCTTC. Translation gives CASSLGRNSYNEQFF. The full variable domain, its missing parts supplied by reference TRBV5-1 and TRBJ2-1, is KAGVTQTPRYLIKTRGQQVTLSCSPISGHRSVSWYQQTPGQGLQFLFEYFSETQRNKGNFPGRFSGRQFSNSRSEMNVSTLELGDSALYLCASSLGRNSYNEQFFGPGTRLTVL.

The CDR3 DNA reads TGTGCCAGCAGCCCAGGCTCACGGAAAAATAATGAAAAACTGTTTTTT. This gives the protein CASSPGSRKNNEKLFF. The J gene is TRBJ1-4, the V gene TRBV11-2; D unresolved. The V gene lost 5 bases and the J gene lost 4 bases, with 17 bases spanning the gap. The CDR3 runs to 16 residues. CDR1 SGHAT and CDR2 FQNNGV come from the germline V gene. Looking up the rest from reference TRBV11-2 and TRBJ1-4 gives the full variable domain: EAGVAQSPRYKIIEKRQSVAFWCNPISGHATLYWYQQILGQGPKLLIQFQNNGVVDDSQLPKDRFSAERLKGVDSTLKIQPAKLEDSAVYLCASSPGSRKNNEKLFFGSGTQLSVL.

The V and J genes are TRBV14 and TRBJ2-3, with D tentatively TRBD2 (5 bases). The CDR3 extends over 18 amino acids. Germline lookup yields CDR1 SGHDN and CDR2 FVKESK. The V gene lost 5 bases and the J gene lost 4 bases, with 25 bases spanning the gap. The CDR3 coding sequence is TGTGCCAGCAGCGCTCCGACCGGGCTAGCTGGTGGGGCAGATACGCAGTATTTT. Translation: CASSAPTGLAGGADTQYF.

V and J are TRBV7-9 and TRBJ1-6; 8 positions agree with TRBD1. Germline V CDR1 and CDR2: SEHNR, FQNEAQ (reference sequence). This CDR3 has 16 amino acids. J lost 5 bases, V lost 4 bases, and 7 bases had no gene match. As DNA, the CDR3 is TGTGCCAGCAGCTCGACCGTGGACAGGGATAATTCACCCCTCCACTTT. Residues: CASSSTVDRDNSPLHF.

This clone has more than one count but fewer than ten. V and J are TRBV5-4 and TRBJ2-7; 7 bases are shared with TRBD2. Germline-derived CDR1 and CDR2 are SGHNT and YYREEE (reference sequence). The CDR3 loop spans 15 amino acids. V dropped 4 bases and J dropped 5; count of bases not matched to a gene: 12. The CDR3 DNA reads TGTGCCAGCAGCCCCGGGCGGGGGTTGGGCAACGAGCAGTACTTC. Residues: CASSPGRGLGNEQYF.

The chain links TRBV19 to TRBJ1-4; D is uncertain. Germline V gene lookup returns CDR1 LNHDA and CDR2 SQIVND (reference sequence). The ends were cut back, 7 bases at V and 0 bases at J, with 15 bases in the middle. The CDR3 totals 16 residues. The CDR3 DNA reads TGTGCCAGTACCCCGTGGGAGAGTGCAACTAATGAAAAACTGTTTTTT. This sequence encodes CASTPWESATNEKLFF.

The chain links TRBV11-2 to TRBJ2-7, with TRBD2 identical over 9 bases. Trimming removed 4 bases from V and 5 bases from J; junction bases left unmatched: 6. Germline V gene data show CDR1 as SGHAT and CDR2 as FQNNGV. The CDR3 length is 14 residues. The chain's CDR3 is CASSSSGRFDEQYF. In nucleotides, the CDR3 is TGTGCCAGCAGCTCCAGCGGGAGGTTCGACGAGCAGTACTTC. Full variable domain (outside the CDR3, taken from reference TRBV11-2 and TRBJ2-7): EAGVAQSPRYKIIEKRQSVAFWCNPISGHATLYWYQQILGQGPKLLIQFQNNGVVDDSQLPKDRFSAERLKGVDSTLKIQPAKLEDSAVYLCASSSSGRFDEQYFGPGTRLTVT.

CDR3 in amino acids: CASRVGLPTDTQYF. The CDR3 DNA follows: TGCGCCAGCAGGGTTGGACTGCCCACAGATACGCAGTATTTT. This chain uses TRBV10-2 with TRBJ2-3; a weak D match, TRBD2 (5 bases). This CDR3 comprises 14 residues. V was pared by 6 bases and J by 2 bases, with 12 bases between. Germline CDR1 and CDR2: WSHSY and SAAADI.

About this clone itself: Other DNA sequences in this sample translate to the same CDR3. The chain recombines TRBV5-6 with TRBJ2-2; D unclear. V was cut by 0 bases and J by 6 bases, with 6 bases left in between. Germline CDR1 and CDR2: SGHDT and YYEEEE. The CDR3 loop spans 13 amino acids. The CDR3 DNA reads as TGTGCCAGCAGCTTGGCGGGTCCCGGGGAGCTGTTTTTT. This gives the protein CASSLAGPGELFF.

This chain links TRBV5-6 with TRBJ2-7; D may be TRBD2 (5 bases). CDR3 length equals 12 residues. Germline lookup yields CDR1 SGHDT and CDR2 YYEEEE. V lost 4 bases and J lost 3, with 8 bases in between. The CDR3 coding sequence is TGTGCCAGCAGCCCCGGGGACTACGAGCAGTACTTC. It encodes CASSPGDYEQYF.

This clone has a single count. This rearrangement joins TRBV7-9 to TRBJ1-1; D is uncertain. V was cut by 8 bases and J by 2 bases, with 12 bases left in between. Per germline, CDR1 SEHNR and CDR2 FQNEAQ (reference sequence). The length of the CDR3 is 13 residues. CDR3 sequence (DNA): TGTGCCAGCCTCCGAACTCCCAACACTGAAGCTTTCTTT. Its translation is CASLRTPNTEAFF.

V is TRBV5-1 and J is TRBJ1-2; tentatively, D is TRBD1 (6 bases). This CDR3 contains 15 residues. Germline V gene lookup returns CDR1 SGHRS and CDR2 YFSETQ. V dropped 2 bases and J dropped 4 bases, with 15 bases sitting between them. CDR3 sequence (DNA): TGCGCCAGCAGCTTATCTACACAGGGATTCTATGGCTACACCTTC. It is translated as CASSLSTQGFYGYTF.